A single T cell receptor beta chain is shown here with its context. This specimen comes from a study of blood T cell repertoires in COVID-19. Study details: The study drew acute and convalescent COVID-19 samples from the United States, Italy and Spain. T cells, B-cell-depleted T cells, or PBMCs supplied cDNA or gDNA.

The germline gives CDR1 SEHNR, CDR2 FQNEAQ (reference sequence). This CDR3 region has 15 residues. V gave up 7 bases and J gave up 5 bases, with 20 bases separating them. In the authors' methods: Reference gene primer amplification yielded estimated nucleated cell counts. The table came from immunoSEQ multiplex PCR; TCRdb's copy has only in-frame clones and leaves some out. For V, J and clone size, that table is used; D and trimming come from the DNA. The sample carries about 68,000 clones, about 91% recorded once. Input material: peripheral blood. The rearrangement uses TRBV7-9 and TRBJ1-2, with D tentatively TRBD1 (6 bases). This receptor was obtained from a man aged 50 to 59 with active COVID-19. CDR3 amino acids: CASTKNRESVYGYTF. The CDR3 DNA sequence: TGTGCCAGCACCAAAAACAGGGAGAGCGTTTATGGCTACACCTTC.